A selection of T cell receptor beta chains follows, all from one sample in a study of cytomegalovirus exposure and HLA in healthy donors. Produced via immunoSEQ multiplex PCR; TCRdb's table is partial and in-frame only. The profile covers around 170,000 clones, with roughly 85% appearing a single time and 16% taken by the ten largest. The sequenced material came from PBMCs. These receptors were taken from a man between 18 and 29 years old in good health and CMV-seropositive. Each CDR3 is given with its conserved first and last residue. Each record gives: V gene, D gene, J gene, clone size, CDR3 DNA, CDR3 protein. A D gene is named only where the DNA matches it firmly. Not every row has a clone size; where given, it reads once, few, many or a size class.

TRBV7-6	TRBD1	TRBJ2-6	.	TGTGCCAGCAGCCCGGGGACAGTTGGGGCCAACGTCCTGACTTTC	CASSPGTVGANVLTF
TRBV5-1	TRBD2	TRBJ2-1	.	TGCGCCAGCAGCTGGGGACTAGTGGGCTCCTACAATGAGCAGTTCTTC	CASSWGLVGSYNEQFF
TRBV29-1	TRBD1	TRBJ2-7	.	TGCAGCGTCAGCGGACAGGGGGCTTTCTACGAGCAGTACTTC	CSVSGQGAFYEQYF
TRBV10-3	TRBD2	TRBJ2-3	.	TGTGCCATCAGTGAGACGGGACTAGCGGCCGGCACAGATACGCAGTATTTT	CAISETGLAAGTDTQYF
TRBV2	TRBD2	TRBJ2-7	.	TGTGCCAGCAGAAGACTAGCGGGAGGGCTAGCAGAGCAGTACTTC	CASRRLAGGLAEQYF
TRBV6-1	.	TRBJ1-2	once	TGTGCCAGCTATAGACCGGGAGGGAGCTATGGCTACACCTTC	CASYRPGGSYGYTF
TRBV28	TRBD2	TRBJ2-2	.	TGTGCCAGCGGAGATCCTAGCGGGAGGGGAACCGGGGAGCTGTTTTTT	CASGDPSGRGTGELFF
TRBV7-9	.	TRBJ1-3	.	TGTGCCAGCAGCTCCCCCGGACTGGGAGTTAGCACCATATATTTT	CASSSPGLGVSTIYF
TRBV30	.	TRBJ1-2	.	TGTGCCTGGATCGATCCTTCGGGAGCGTATGGCTACACCTTC	CAWIDPSGAYGYTF
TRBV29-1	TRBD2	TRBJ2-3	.	TGCAGCGTCTCTAGCGGGGGGGTCGGCACAGATACGCAGTATTTT	CSVSSGGVGTDTQYF
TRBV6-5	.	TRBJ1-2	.	TGTGCCAGCAGTTACTCATCAGGGAAGAGCTATGGCTACACCTTC	CASSYSSGKSYGYTF
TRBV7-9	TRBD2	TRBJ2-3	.	TGTGCCAGCAGCCGACTAGCGGACACAGATACGCAGTATTTT	CASSRLADTDTQYF
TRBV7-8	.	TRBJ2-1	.	TGTGCCAGCAGCCCCCGGGATATAGCTTCCAATGAGCAGTTCTTC	CASSPRDIASNEQFF
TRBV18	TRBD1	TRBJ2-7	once	TGTGCCAGCTCCAACGACAGGGTAACCTACGAGCAGTACTTC	CASSNDRVTYEQYF
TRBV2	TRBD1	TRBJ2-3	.	TGTGCCAGCAGTGGGACGGGGGACAGGACAGATACGCAGTATTTT	CASSGTGDRTDTQYF
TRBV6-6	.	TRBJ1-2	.	TGTGCTCTCGGGGGGGGCCACTATGGCTACACCTTC	CALGGGHYGYTF
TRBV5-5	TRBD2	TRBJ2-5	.	TGTGCCAGCAGCTTCCGCGGACTAGCGAGAATCCAAGAGACCCAGTACTTC	CASSFRGLARIQETQYF
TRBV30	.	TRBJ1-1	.	TGTGCCTGGAGTGTTTTGGGGCTGAACACTGAAGCTTTCTTT	CAWSVLGLNTEAFF
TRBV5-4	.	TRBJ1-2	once	TGTGCCAGCAGCCGGCAGGGGTTTGAAGACTATGGCTACACCTTC	CASSRQGFEDYGYTF
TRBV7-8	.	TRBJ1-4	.	TGTGCCAGCAGCTTAGATTCAGGGACTAATGAAAAACTGTTTTTT	CASSLDSGTNEKLFF
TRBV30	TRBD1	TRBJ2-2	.	TGTGCCGGCCAGGACAGGGCAGGAACCGGGGAGCTGTTTTTT	CAGQDRAGTGELFF
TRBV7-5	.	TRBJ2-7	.	TGTGCCAGAAGCCCCCTTTGGCGGGGGGCCTACGAGCAGTACTTC	CARSPLWRGAYEQYF
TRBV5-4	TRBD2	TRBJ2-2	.	TGTGCCAGCAGCTACGCTAGCGGGAGGGCCGCCGGGGAGCTGTTTTTT	CASSYASGRAAGELFF
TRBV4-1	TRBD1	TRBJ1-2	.	TGCGCCAGCAGCCAAGAAAGAAAAGCGGGACAGGGTAACTATGGCTACACCTTC	CASSQERKAGQGNYGYTF
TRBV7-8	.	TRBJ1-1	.	TGTGCCAGCAGCTTAGGTCAAAGGAGGACTGAAGCTTTCTTT	CASSLGQRRTEAFF
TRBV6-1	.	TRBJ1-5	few	TGTGCCAGCAGTACAGATCAGCCCCAGCATTTT	CASSTDQPQHF
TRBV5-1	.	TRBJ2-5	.	TGCGCCAGCAGCTTGGTCGCCGGAGGGGTTTACGAGACCCAGTACTTC	CASSLVAGGVYETQYF
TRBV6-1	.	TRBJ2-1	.	TGTGCCAGCAGTTCGGGTGAGGCGAATGAGCAGTTCTTC	CASSSGEANEQFF
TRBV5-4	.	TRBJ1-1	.	TGTGCCAGCAGCTTACCGAGTAGGGGGAACACTGAAGCTTTCTTT	CASSLPSRGNTEAFF
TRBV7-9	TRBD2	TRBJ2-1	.	TGTGCCAGCAGCTTCCTGACTAGCGGGATAGGCGATGAGCAGTTCTTC	CASSFLTSGIGDEQFF
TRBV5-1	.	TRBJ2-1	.	TGCGCCAGCAGTCTCGGGGTATCCGACGGCAATGAGCAGTTCTTC	CASSLGVSDGNEQFF
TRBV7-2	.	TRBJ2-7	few	TGTGCCAGCAGCCCGAGCTCCTACGAGCAGTACTTC	CASSPSSYEQYF
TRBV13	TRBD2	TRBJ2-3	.	TGTGCCAGCAGCTCAGCGGGGGATACGCAGTATTTT	CASSSAGDTQYF
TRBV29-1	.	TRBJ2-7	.	TGCAGCGCTGTCGAGGCGCCTGTCTACGAGCAGTACTTC	CSAVEAPVYEQYF
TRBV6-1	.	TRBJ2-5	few	TGTGCCAGCACCTCACCCCTAGCAGGAGAGACCCAGTACTTC	CASTSPLAGETQYF
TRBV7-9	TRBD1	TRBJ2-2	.	TGTGCCAGCAGCTTGCAGGGGGAAGAGCTGTTTTTT	CASSLQGEELFF
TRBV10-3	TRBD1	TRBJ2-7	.	TGTGCCATCAGTCCCGGACAGGGGTCCTACGAGCAGTACTTC	CAISPGQGSYEQYF
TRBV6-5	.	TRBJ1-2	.	TGTGCCAGCAGTTTCCTCCAGTGGCCCTATGGCTACACCTTC	CASSFLQWPYGYTF
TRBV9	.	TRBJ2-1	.	TGTGCCAGCAGCGTAGTGTCAGGGCCGGACAATGAGCAGTTCTTC	CASSVVSGPDNEQFF
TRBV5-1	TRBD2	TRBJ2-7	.	TGCGCCAGCAGCTTCGGACTAGCGTACGAGCAGTACTTC	CASSFGLAYEQYF
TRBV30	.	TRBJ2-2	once	TGTGCCTGGAGTAGAGGGGCCGGGGGCACCGGGGAGCTGTTTTTT	CAWSRGAGGTGELFF
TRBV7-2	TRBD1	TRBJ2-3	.	TGTGCCAGCAGCCCTCCGACAGGGCCCACAGATACGCAGTATTTT	CASSPPTGPTDTQYF
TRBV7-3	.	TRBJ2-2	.	TGTGCCAGCAGGCGGGACGGTGGCGCGAACACCGGGGAGCTGTTTTTT	CASRRDGGANTGELFF
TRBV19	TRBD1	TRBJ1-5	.	TGTGCCAGTAGTATAGGTCCACAGGGGGGTCAGCCCCAGCATTTT	CASSIGPQGGQPQHF
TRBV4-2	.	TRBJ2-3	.	TGTGCCAGCAGCCAAGAGTGGGCGCAATCCACAGATACGCAGTATTTT	CASSQEWAQSTDTQYF
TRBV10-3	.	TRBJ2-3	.	TGTGCCATCAGTGAGTCTGGTAGAGGGACAGATACGCAGTATTTT	CAISESGRGTDTQYF
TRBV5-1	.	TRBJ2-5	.	TGCGCCAGCAGCTGGATAAACAGGGATGGAGAGACCCAGTACTTC	CASSWINRDGETQYF
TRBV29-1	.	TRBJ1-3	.	TGCAGCTTGAGGGGGGGGCATCAGGCTGGAAACACCATATATTTT	CSLRGGHQAGNTIYF
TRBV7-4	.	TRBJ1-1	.	TGTGCCAGCAGCCCCGTGCAGGGTAAGTCGAACACTGAAGCTTTCTTT	CASSPVQGKSNTEAFF
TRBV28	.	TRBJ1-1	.	TGTGCCAGCAGTTTCGTGCGGGGGACTGAAGCTTTCTTT	CASSFVRGTEAFF
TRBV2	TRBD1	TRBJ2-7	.	TGTGCCAGCAGTGGGGTTCGGGACAGGAACTCCTACGAGCAGTACTTC	CASSGVRDRNSYEQYF
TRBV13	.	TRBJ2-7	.	TGTGCCAGCAGTGGAGGGGTCTCCTACGAGCAGTACTTC	CASSGGVSYEQYF
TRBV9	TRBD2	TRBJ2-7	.	TGTGCCAGCAGCGTAGGCGGGAGCTACGAGCAGTACTTC	CASSVGGSYEQYF